What follows describes a single TCR beta chain. Other DNA sequences within the sample encode an identical CDR3. This record belongs to a study of blood T cell repertoires in COVID-19. Study overall: Whether acute or convalescent, the COVID-19 samples came from the United States, Italy and Spain.

The assay was immunoSEQ multiplex PCR, and TCRdb's table has in-frame clones only and misses some. The sample includes some 120,000 clones, about four fifths of them seen just once. The CDR3 consists of 11 residues. The V gene lost 3 bases and the J gene lost 8 bases, with 5 bases spanning the gap. The chain has TRBV12-3 or TRBV12-4 and TRBJ2-1; D gene uncertain. The sequencing input was peripheral blood. The receptor was isolated from a man aged 80 or over with active or convalescent COVID-19. CDR3 DNA sequence: TGTGCCAGCAGTTTGTCCGATGAGCAGTTCTTC. This translates into CASSLSDEQFF.